This T cell receptor beta chain derives from a study of T cells in Graves' hyperthyroidism and ophthalmopathy. Study information: Staff took peripheral blood when the initial diagnosis was made, before any treatment began.

CDR3 size: 13 residues. V lost 4 bases and J lost 5, with 11 bases in between. Germline V CDR1 and CDR2: LNHDA, SQIVND (reference sequence). This clonotype turned up a few times. Its specificity is not known. Researchers defined stable Graves' hyperthyroidism as no ophthalmopathy progression within 18 months. Patients showing uncontrolled infection, other autoimmune disease, pregnancy or lactation were ineligible. Findings of the study overall: Among thyroid clonotypes expanded above 0.001, most also appeared in blood.

Amplified regions were TCR beta CDR3 sequences from RNA transcripts. HTBI primers were used for first-round RT-PCR of the TCR CDR3. TCRdb called the multiplex PCR reads again in MiXCR, with one record for every CDR3 protein. The repertoire consists of a few hundred thousand distinct CDR3 sequences, with 15% to 17% occurring once and the leading ten covering under 8%. The rearrangement joins TRBV19 to TRBJ1-1; D gene uncertain. Sequenced: blood. The receptor was derived from a woman in her twenties or thirties with Graves' hyperthyroidism. Here the CDR3 reads CASSTWLWTEAFF. In DNA, the CDR3 is TGTGCCAGTAGTACGTGGCTCTGGACTGAAGCTTTCTTT.